This T cell receptor (beta chain) was captured in a study of T cells in Graves' hyperthyroidism and ophthalmopathy. Across the study: Peripheral blood sampling occurred at initial diagnosis, before any treatment.

This clonotype was detected ten times or more. This CDR3 is built from 11 residues. The V end lost 5 bases, the J end lost 7 bases, and 9 bases lay between the germline ends. Looked up from germline, CDR1 is MDHEN and CDR2 is SYDVKM. RNA transcripts yielded amplified TCR beta CDR3 regions. The study used the HTBI primer set for a first-round RT-PCR of the TCR CDR3. TCRdb analysed the multiplex PCR reads with MiXCR anew, one entry per CDR3 protein. The sample has approximately 420,000 distinct CDR3 sequences; 14% to 15% are singletons. This TCR came from a woman aged 25 to 39 with Graves' hyperthyroidism. Sequencing was performed on blood. The chain is built from TRBV28 and TRBJ2-7; D not resolved. CDR3 region: CASSRPGEQYF. The CDR3 coding sequence is TGTGCCAGCAGTCGTCCCGGGGAGCAGTACTTC.